Each of the 4 T cell receptor beta chains below was sequenced from the same sample in a study of shared clonotypes between healthy human individuals. The protocol was immunoSEQ multiplex PCR, while the TCRdb copy is restricted to in-frame clones and leaves out a portion. The sample records hundreds of thousands of clones, roughly 70% being singletons. Sequenced input: memory CD4+ T cells sorted from blood. Subset noted: CD45RA-negative fraction. These TCRs come from a woman aged 25 to 45 in good health.

This clone came up a few times. The chain uses TRBV2 and TRBJ1-2; 9 bases are shared with TRBD1. From germline, CDR1 is SNHLY and CDR2 FYNNEI. V lost 5 bases and J lost 7; bases outside the gene matches: 8. CDR3 length equals 14 residues. CDR3 sequence: CASSFYEDRGGYTF. The CDR3, as DNA: TGTGCCAGCAGTTTTTACGAGGACAGGGGTGGCTACACCTTC.

The CDR3 loop is CASSLVGTGNTEAFF. CDR3 DNA sequence: TGCGCCAGCAGCTTGGTAGGGACTGGGAACACTGAAGCTTTCTTT. This sequence joins TRBV5-1 and TRBJ1-1; possible D gene TRBD1, 5 bases. This CDR3 comprises 15 residues. In germline, CDR1 is SGHRS, CDR2 YFSETQ. V lost 0 bases and J lost 1, with 10 bases in between.

The chain employs TRBV4-1 and TRBJ2-7, with D tentatively TRBD2 (6 bases). CDR1 is MGHRA, CDR2 YSYEKL, per germline. V shed 1 base and J shed 0 bases, with 19 bases lying between them. The CDR3 loop spans 18 amino acids. Here the CDR3 reads CASSQGHTTRTYSYEQYF. DNA of the CDR3: TGCGCCAGCAGCCAAGGGCATACGACTAGAACTTACTCCTACGAGCAGTACTTC.

The J gene is TRBJ1-2, the V gene TRBV6-5; D is undetermined. The germline V gene has CDR1 MNHEY and CDR2 SVGAGI. The ends were cut back, 6 bases at V and 4 bases at J, with 12 bases in the middle. This CDR3 comprises 13 residues. The CDR3 here is CASSHGVLYGYTF. The CDR3 nucleotides read TGTGCCAGCAGCCACGGGGTGCTCTATGGCTACACCTTC.